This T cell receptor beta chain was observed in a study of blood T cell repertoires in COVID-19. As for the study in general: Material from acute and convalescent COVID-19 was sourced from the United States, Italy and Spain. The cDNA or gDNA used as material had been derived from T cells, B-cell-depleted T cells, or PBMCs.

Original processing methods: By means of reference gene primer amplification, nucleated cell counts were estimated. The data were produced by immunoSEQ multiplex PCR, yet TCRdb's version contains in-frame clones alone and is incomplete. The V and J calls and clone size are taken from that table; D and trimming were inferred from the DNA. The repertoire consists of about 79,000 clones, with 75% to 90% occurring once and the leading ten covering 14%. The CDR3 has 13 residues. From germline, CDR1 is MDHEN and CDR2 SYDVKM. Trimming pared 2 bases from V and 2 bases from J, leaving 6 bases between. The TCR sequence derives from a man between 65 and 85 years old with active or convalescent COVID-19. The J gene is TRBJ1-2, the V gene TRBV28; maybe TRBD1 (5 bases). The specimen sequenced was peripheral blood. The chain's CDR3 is CASSLGANYGYTF. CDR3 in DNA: TGTGCCAGCAGTTTAGGGGCCAACTATGGCTACACCTTC.